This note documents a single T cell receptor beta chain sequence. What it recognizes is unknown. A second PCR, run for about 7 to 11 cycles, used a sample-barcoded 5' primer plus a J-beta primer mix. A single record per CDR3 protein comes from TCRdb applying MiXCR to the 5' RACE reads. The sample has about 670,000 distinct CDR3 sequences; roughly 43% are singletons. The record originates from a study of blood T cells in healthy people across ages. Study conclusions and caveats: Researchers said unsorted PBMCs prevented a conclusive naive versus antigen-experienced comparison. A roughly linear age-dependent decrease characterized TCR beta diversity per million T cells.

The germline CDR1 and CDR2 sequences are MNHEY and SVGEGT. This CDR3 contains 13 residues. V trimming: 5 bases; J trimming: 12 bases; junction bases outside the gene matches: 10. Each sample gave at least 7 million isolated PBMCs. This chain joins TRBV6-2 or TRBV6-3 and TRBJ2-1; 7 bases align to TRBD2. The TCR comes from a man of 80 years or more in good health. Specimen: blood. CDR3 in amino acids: CASSGLAAGGQFF. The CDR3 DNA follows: TGTGCCAGCAGTGGCCTAGCGGCGGGTGGGCAGTTCTTC.